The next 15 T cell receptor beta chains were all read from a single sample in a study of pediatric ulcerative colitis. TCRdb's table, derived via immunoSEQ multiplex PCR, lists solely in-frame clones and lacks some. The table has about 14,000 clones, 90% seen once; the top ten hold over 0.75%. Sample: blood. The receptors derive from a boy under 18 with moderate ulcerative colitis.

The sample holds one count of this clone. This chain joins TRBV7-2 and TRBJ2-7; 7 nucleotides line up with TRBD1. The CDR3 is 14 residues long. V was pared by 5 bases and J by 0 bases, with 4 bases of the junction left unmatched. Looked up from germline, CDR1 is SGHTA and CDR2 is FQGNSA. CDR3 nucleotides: TGTGCCAGCAGCCAGGACAGGAGCTCCTACGAGCAGTACTTC. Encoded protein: CASSQDRSSYEQYF.

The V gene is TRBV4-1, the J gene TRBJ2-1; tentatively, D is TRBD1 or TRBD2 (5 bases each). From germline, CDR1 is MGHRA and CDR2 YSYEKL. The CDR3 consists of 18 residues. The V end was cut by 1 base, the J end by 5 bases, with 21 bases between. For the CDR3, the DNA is TGCGCCAGCAGCCAAGTGCTCGTGGCGTTCGAGGGGCACAATGAGCAGTTCTTC. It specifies CASSQVLVAFEGHNEQFF.

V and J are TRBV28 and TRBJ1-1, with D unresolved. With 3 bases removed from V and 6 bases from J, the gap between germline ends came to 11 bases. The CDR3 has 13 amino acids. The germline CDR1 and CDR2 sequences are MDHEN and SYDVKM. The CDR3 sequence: CASSLPVRSEAFF. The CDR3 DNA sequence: TGTGCCAGCAGTTTGCCCGTCCGGTCTGAAGCTTTCTTT.

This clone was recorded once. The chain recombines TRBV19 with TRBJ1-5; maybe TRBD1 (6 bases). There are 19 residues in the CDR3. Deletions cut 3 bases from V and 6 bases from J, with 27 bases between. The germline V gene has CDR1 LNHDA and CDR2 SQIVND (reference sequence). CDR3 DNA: TGTGCCAGTAGTATGGCGGCCAGGGGACGGGATCCGACAAGTCAGCCCCAGCATTTT. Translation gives CASSMAARGRDPTSQPQHF.

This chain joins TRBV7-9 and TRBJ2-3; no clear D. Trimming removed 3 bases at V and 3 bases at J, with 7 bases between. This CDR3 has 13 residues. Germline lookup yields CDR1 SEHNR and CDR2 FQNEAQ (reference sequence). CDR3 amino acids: CASSFLSTDTQYF. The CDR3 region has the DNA TGTGCCAGCAGCTTTCTATCTACAGATACGCAGTATTTT.

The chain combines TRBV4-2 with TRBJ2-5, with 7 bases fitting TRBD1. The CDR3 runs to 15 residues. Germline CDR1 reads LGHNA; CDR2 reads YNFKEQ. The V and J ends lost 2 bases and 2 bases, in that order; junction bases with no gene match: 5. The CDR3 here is CASSQRGQTQETQYF. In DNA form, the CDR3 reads TGTGCCAGCAGCCAAAGGGGACAGACTCAAGAGACCCAGTACTTC.

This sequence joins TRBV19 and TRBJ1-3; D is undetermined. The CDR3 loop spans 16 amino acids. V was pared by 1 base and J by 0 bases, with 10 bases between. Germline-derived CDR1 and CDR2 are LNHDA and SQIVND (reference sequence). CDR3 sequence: CASSIGAATSGNTIYF. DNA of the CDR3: TGTGCCAGTAGTATAGGAGCAGCAACCTCTGGAAACACCATATATTTT.

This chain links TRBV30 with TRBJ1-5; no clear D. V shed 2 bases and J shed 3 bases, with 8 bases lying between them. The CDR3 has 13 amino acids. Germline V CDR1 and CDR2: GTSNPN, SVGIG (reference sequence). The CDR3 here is CAWSPTSNQPQHF. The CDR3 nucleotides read TGTGCCTGGAGTCCCACCTCCAATCAGCCCCAGCATTTT.

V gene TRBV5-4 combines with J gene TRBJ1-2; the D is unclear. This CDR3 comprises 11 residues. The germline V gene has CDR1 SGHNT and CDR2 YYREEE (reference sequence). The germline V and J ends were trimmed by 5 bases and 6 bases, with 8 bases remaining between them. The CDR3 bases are TGTGCCAGCAGGGGCCAGCATGGCTACACCTTC. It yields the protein CASRGQHGYTF. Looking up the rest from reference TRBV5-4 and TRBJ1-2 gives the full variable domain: ETGVTQSPTHLIKTRGQQVTLRCSSQSGHNTVSWYQQALGQGPQFIFQYYREEENGRGNFPPRFSGLQFPNYSSELNVNALELDDSALYLCASRGQHGYTFGSGTRLTVV.

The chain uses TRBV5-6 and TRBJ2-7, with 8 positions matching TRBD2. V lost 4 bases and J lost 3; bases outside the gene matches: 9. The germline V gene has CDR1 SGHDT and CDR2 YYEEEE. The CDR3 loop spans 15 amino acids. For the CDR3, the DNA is TGTGCCAGCAGCCGTCGTGCGGGAGGTTTCTACGAGCAGTACTTC. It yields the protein CASSRRAGGFYEQYF.

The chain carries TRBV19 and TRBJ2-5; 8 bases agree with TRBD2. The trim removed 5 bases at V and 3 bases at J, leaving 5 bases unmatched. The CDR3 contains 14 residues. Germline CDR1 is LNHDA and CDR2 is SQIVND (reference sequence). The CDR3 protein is CASSSRGGEETQYF. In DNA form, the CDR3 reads TGTGCCAGTAGTTCCCGGGGGGGGGAAGAGACCCAGTACTTC.

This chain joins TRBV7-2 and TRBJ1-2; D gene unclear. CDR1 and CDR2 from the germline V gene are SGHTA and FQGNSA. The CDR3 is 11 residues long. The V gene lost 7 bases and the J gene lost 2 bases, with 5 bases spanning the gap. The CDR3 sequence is CASTDNYGYTF. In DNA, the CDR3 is TGTGCCAGCACGGACAACTATGGCTACACCTTC.

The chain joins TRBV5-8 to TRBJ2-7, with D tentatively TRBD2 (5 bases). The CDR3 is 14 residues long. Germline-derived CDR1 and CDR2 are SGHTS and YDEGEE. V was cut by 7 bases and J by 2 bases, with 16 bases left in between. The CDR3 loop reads CASESRTWAYEQYF. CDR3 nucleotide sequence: TGTGCCAGCGAATCCCGGACTTGGGCCTACGAGCAGTACTTC. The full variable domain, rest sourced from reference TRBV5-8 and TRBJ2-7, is EAGVTQSPTHLIKTRGQQATLRCSPISGHTSVYWYQQALGLGLQFLLWYDEGEERNRGNFPPRFSGRQFPNYSSELNVNALELEDSALYLCASESRTWAYEQYFGPGTRLTVT.

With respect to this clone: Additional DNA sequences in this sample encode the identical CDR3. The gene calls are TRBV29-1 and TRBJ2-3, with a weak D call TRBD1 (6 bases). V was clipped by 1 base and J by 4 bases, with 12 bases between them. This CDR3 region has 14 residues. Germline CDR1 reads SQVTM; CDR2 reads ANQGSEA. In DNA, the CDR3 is TGCAGCGTTGAAGGGGGCAGGGGAGCAGATACGCAGTATTTT. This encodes CSVEGGRGADTQYF.

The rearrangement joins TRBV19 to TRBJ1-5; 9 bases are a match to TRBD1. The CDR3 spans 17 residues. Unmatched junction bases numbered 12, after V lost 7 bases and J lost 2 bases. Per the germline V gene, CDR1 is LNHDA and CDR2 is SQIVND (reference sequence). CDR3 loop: CASTKPGTGFGNQPQHF. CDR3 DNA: TGTGCCAGTACCAAACCCGGGACAGGGTTCGGCAATCAGCCCCAGCATTTT.